This T cell receptor beta chain stems from a study of blood T cell repertoires in COVID-19. Produced via immunoSEQ multiplex PCR; TCRdb's table is partial and in-frame only. The sample records 65,000 to 85,000 clones, around 90% being singletons. Germline V lookup: CDR1 SGHDT, CDR2 YYEEEE. The CDR3 length is 15 residues. Trimming stripped 5 bases from V and 0 bases from J, with 14 bases between. This TCR was recovered from a human donor in a cohort sampled during active COVID-19. The material sequenced was peripheral blood. The rearrangement joins TRBV5-6 to TRBJ2-5; D possibly corresponds to TRBD1 (5 bases). This chain's CDR3 is CASSYKSGYQETQYF. The CDR3 region has the DNA TGTGCCAGCAGTTACAAATCAGGGTACCAAGAGACCCAGTACTTC.